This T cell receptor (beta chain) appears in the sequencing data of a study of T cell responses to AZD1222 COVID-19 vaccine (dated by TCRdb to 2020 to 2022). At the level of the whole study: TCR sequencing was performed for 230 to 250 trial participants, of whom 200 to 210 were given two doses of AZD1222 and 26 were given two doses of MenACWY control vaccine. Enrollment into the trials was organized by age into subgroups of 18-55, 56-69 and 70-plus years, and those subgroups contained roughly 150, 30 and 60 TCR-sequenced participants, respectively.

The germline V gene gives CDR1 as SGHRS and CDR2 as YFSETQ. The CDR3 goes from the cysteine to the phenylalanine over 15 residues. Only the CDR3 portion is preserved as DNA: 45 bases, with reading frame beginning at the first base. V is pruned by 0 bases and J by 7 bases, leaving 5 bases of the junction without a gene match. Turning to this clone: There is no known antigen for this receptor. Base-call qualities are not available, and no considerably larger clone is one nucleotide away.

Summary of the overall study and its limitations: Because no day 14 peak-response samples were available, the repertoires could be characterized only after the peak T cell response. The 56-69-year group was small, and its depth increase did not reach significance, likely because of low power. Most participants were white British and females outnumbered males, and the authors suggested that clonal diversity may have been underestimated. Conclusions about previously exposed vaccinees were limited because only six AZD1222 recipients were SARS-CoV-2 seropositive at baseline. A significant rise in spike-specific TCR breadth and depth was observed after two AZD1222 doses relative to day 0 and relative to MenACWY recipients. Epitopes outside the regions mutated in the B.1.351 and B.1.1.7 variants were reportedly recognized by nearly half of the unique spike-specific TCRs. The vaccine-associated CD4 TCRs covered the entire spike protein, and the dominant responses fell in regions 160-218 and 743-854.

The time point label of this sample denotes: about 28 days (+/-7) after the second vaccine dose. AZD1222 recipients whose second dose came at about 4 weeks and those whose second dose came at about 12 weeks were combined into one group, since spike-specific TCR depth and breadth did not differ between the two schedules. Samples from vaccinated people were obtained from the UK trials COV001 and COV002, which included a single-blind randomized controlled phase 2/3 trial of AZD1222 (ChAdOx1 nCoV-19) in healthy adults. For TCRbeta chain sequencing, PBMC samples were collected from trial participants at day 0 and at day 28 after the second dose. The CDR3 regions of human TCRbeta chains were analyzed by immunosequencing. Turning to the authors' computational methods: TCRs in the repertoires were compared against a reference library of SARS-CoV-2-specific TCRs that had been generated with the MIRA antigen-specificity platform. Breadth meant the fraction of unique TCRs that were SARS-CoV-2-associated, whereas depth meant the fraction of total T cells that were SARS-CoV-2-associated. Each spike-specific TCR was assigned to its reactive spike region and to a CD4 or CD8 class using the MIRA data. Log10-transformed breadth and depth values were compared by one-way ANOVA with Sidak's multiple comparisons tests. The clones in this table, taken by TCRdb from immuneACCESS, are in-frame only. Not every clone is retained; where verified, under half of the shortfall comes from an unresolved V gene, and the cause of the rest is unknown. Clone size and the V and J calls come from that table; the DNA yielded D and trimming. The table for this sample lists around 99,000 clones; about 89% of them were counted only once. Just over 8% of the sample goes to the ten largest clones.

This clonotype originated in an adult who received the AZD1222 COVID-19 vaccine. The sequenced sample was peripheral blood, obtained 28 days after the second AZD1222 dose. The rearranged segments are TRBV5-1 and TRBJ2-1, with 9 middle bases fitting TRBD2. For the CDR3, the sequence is CASSLGVAGVNEQFF. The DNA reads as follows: TGCGCCAGCAGCTTGGGCGTAGCGGGGGTGAATGAGCAGTTCTTC.